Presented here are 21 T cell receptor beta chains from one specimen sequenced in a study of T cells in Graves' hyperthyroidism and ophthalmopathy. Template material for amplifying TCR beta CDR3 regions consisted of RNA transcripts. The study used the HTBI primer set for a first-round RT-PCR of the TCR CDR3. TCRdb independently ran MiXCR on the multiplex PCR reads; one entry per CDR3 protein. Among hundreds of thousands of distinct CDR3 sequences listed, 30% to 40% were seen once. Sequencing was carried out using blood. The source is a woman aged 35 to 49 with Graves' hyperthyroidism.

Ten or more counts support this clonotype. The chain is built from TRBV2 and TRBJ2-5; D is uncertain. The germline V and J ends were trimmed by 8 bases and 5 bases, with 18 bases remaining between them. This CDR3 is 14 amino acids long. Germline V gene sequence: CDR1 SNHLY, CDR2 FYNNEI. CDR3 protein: CASAAGPLVETQYF. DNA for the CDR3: TGTGCCAGCGCCGCCGGGCCCCTCGTCGAGACCCAGTACTTC. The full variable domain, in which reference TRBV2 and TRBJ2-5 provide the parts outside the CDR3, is EPEVTQTPSHQVTQMGQEVILRCVPISNHLYFYWYRQILGQKVEFLVSFYNNEISEKSEIFDDQFSVERPDGSNFTLKIRSTKLEDSAMYFCASAAGPLVETQYFGPGTRLLVL.

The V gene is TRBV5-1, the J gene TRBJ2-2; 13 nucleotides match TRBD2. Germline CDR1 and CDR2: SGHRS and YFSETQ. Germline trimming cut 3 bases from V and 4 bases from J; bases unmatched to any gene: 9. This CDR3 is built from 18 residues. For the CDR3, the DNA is TGCGCCAGCAGCTCCTGGACTAGCGGGAGAGAAGGCACCGGGGAGCTGTTTTTT. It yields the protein CASSSWTSGREGTGELFF.

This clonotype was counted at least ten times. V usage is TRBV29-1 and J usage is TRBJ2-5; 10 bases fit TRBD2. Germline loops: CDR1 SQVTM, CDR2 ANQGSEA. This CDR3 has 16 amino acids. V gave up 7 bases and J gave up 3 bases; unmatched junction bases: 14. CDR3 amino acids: CSAMNLGLAVEETQYF. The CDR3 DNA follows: TGCAGCGCGATGAACCTCGGACTAGCGGTGGAAGAGACCCAGTACTTC.

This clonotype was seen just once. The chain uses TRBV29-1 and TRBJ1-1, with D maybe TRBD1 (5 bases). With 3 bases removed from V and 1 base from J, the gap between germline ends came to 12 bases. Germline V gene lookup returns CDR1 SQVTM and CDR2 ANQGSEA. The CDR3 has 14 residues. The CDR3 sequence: CSVEGVRANTEAFF. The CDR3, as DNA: TGCAGCGTTGAGGGGGTACGGGCGAACACTGAAGCTTTCTTT.

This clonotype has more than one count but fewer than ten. CDR3 protein: CASSQEWEEGMRSPLHF. DNA for the CDR3: TGCGCCAGCAGCCAAGAATGGGAGGAGGGGATGAGATCACCCCTCCACTTT. The chain combines TRBV4-3 with TRBJ1-6, with a tentative D call TRBD1 (5 bases). In germline, CDR1 is LGHNA, CDR2 YSLEER. Trimming cost V 0 bases and J 10 bases, with 19 bases left between them. CDR3 length: 17 amino acids.

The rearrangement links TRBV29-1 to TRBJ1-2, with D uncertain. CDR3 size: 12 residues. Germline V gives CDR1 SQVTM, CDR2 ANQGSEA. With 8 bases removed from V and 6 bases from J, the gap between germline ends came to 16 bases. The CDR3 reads CSLEAGYDGYTF. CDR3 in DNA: TGCAGCTTGGAAGCCGGGTATGATGGCTACACCTTC. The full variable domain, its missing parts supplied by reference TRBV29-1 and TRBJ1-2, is SAVISQKPSRDICQRGTSLTIQCQVDSQVTMMFWYRQQPGQSLTLIATANQGSEATYESGFVIDKFPISRPNLTFSTLTVSNMSPEDSSIYLCSLEAGYDGYTFGSGTRLTVV.

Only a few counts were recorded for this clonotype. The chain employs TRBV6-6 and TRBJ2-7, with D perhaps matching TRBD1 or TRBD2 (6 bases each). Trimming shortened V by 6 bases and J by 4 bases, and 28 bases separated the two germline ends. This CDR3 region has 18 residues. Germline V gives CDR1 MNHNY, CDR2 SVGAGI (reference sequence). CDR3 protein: CASSFQLQGGTRTYEQYF. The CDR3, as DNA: TGTGCCAGCAGCTTCCAACTTCAAGGGGGGACAAGGACATACGAGCAGTACTTC.

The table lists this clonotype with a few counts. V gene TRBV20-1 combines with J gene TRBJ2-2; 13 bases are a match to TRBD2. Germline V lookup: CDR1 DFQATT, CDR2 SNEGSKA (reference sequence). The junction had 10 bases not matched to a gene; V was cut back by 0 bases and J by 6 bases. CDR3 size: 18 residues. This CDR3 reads CSARDTRLAGGWAGELFF. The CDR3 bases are TGCAGTGCTAGAGACACTAGACTAGCGGGAGGATGGGCCGGGGAGCTGTTTTTT.

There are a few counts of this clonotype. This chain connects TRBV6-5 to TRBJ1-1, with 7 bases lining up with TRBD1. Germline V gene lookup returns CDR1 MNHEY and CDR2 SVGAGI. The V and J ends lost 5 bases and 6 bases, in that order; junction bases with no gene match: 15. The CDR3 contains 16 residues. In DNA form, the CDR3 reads TGTGCCAGCAGTACGGACACAGGGGCCTACTCCCCTGAAGCTTTCTTT. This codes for CASSTDTGAYSPEAFF.

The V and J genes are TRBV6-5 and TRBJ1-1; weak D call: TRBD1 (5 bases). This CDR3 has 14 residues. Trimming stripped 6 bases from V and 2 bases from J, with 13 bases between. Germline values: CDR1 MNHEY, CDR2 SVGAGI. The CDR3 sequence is CASSAQTDNTEAFF. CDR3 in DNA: TGTGCCAGCAGCGCGCAGACAGATAACACTGAAGCTTTCTTT.

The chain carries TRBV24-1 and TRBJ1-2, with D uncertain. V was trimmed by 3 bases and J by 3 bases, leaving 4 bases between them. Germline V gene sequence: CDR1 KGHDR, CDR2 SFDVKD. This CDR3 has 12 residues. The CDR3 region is CATSDPDYGYTF. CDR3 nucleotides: TGTGCCACCAGTGATCCAGACTATGGCTACACCTTC.

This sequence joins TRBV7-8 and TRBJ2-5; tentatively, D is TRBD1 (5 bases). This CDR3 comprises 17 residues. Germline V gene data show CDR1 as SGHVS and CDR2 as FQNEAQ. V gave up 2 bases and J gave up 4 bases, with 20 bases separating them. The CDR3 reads CASSLNPWGGFRETQYF. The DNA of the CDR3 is TGTGCCAGCAGCTTAAACCCCTGGGGCGGATTCCGAGAGACCCAGTACTTC.

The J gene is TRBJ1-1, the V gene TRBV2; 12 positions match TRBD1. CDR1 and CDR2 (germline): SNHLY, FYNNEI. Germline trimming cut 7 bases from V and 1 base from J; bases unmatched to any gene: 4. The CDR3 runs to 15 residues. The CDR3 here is CASIPGQGANTEAFF. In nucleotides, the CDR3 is TGTGCCAGCATCCCGGGACAGGGGGCGAACACTGAAGCTTTCTTT.

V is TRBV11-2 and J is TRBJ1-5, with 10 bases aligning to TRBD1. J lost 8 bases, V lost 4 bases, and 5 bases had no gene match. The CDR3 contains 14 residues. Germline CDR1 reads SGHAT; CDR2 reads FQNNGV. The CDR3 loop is CASSSRDRGEPQHF. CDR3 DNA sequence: TGTGCCAGCAGCTCTCGGGACAGGGGAGAGCCCCAGCATTTT.

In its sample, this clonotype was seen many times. The CDR3, as DNA: TGTGCCAGCAAGAGTTCTTCGCTGTTTTTT. It specifies CASKSSSLFF. The chain combines TRBV12-3 or TRBV12-4 with TRBJ2-2; D is unclear. The CDR3 is 10 residues long. V shed 7 bases and J shed 13 bases, with 10 bases lying between them.

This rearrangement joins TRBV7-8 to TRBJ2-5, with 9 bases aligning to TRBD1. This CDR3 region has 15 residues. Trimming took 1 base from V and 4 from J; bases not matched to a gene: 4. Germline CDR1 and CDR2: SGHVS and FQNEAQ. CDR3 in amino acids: CASSLEQGALETQYF. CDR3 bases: TGTGCCAGCAGCTTAGAACAGGGGGCTTTAGAGACCCAGTACTTC.

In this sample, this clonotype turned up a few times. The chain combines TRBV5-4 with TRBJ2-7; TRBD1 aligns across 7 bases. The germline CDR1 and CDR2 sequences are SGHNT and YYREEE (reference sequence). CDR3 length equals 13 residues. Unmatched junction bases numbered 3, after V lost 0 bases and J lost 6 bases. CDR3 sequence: CASSLEQGFEQYF. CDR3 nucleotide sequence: TGTGCCAGCAGCTTGGAACAGGGGTTCGAGCAGTACTTC.

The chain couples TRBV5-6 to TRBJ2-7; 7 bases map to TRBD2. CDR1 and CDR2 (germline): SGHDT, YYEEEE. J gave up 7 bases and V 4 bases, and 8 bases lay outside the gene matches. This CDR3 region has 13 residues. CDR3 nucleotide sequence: TGTGCCAGCAGCCGGAGCGGGAACAATGAGCAGTACTTC. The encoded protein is CASSRSGNNEQYF.

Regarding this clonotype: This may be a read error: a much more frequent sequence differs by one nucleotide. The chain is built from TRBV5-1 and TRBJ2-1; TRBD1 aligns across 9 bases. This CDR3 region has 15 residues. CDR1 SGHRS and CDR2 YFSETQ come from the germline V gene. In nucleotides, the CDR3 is TGCGCCAACAGCTTGGGACAGGGTGTGGTGAATGAGCAGTTCTTC. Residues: CANSLGQGVVNEQFF.

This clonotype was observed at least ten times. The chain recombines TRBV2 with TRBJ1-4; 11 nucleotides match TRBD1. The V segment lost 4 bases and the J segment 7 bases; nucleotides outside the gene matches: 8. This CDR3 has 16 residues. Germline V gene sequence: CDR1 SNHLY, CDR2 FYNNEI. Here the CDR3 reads CASSGTGGARGEKLFF. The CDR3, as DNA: TGTGCCAGCAGTGGGACAGGGGGCGCGAGAGGTGAAAAACTGTTTTTT. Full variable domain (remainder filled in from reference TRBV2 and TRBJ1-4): EPEVTQTPSHQVTQMGQEVILRCVPISNHLYFYWYRQILGQKVEFLVSFYNNEISEKSEIFDDQFSVERPDGSNFTLKIRSTKLEDSAMYFCASSGTGGARGEKLFFGSGTQLSVL.

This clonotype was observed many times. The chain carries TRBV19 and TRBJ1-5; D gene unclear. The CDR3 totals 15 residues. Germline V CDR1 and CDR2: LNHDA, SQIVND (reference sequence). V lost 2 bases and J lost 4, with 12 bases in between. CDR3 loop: CASSISAGGNQPQHF. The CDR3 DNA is TGTGCCAGTAGTATATCGGCGGGAGGAAATCAGCCCCAGCATTTT.